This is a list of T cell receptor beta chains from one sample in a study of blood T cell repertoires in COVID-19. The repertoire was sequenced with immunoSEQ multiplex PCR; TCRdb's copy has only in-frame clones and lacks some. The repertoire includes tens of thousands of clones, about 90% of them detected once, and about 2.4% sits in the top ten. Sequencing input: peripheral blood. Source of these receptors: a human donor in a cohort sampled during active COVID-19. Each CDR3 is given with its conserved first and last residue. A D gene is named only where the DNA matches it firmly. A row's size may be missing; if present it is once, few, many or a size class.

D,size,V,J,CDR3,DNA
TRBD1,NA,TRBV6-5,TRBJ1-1,CASSYTGQGAGAFF,TGTGCCAGCAGTTACACCGGACAGGGGGCTGGAGCTTTCTTT
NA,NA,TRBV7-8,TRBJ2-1,CASSLTSENEQFF,TGTGCCAGCAGCTTAACTAGTGAAAATGAGCAGTTCTTC
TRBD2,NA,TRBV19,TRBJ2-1,CASSSQAGPYNEQFF,TGTGCCAGTAGTTCCCAAGCGGGACCCTACAATGAGCAGTTCTTC
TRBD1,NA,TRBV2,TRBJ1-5,CAGGGVGEPQHF,TGTGCCGGAGGGGGCGTGGGAGAGCCCCAGCATTTT
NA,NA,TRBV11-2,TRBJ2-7,CASSLTVPHEQYF,TGTGCCAGCAGCCTGACAGTTCCTCACGAGCAGTACTTC
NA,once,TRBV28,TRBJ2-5,CASSFVGARETQYF,TGTGCCAGCAGTTTCGTTGGGGCTCGGGAGACCCAGTACTTC
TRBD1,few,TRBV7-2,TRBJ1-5,CASSGGQGAGQPQHF,TGTGCCAGCAGCGGTGGACAGGGGGCAGGACAGCCCCAGCATTTT
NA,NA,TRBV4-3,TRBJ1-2,CASSQEVRQFYGYTF,TGCGCCAGCAGCCAAGAAGTGCGGCAGTTCTATGGCTACACCTTC
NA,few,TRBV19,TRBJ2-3,CASSISGTTDTQYF,TGTGCCAGTAGCATTAGCGGAACCACAGATACGCAGTATTTT
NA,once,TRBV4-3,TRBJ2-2,CASSQVTTPDTGELFF,TGCGCCAGCAGCCAAGTGACTACACCAGACACCGGGGAGCTGTTTTTT
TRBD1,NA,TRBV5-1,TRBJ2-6,CASSLATGAGANVLTF,TGCGCCAGCAGCTTGGCCACAGGGGCTGGGGCCAACGTCCTGACTTTC
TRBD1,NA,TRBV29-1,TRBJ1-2,CSVETGTDYGYTF,TGCAGCGTTGAAACCGGGACAGACTATGGCTACACCTTC
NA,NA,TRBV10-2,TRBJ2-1,CASSTLTNEQFF,TGCGCCAGCAGCACACTAACCAATGAGCAGTTCTTC
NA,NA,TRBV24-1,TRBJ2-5,CATSDRDTYQETQYF,TGTGCCACCAGTGACAGAGACACGTACCAAGAGACCCAGTACTTC
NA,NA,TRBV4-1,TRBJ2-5,CASSQGTSLQTQYF,TGCGCCAGCAGCCAAGGGACATCACTGCAGACCCAGTACTTC
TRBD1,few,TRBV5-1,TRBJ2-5,CASSLVVRGQGFETQYF,TGCGCCAGCAGCTTGGTTGTGAGGGGACAGGGGTTTGAGACCCAGTACTTC
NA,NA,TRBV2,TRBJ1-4,CASSEIGQGNEKLFF,TGTGCCAGCAGTGAAATTGGCCAGGGGAATGAAAAACTGTTTTTT
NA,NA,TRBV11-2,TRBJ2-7,CASSSRDYEQYF,TGTGCCAGCAGCTCGCGGGACTACGAGCAGTACTTC
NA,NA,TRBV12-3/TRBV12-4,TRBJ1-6,CASSQNRDSPLHF,TGTGCCAGCAGCCAGAACAGGGATTCACCCCTCCACTTT
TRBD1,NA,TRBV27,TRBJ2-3,CASSTRQGSFPDTQYF,TGTGCCAGCAGTACAAGACAGGGTTCGTTCCCAGATACGCAGTATTTT
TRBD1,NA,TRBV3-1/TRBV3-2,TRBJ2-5,CASSQVLGQGLGETQYF,TGTGCCAGCAGCCAAGTTTTAGGACAGGGGCTAGGGGAGACCCAGTACTTC
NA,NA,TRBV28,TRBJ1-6,CASTTNRGYNSPLHF,TGTGCCAGCACTACCAACCGGGGTTATAATTCACCCCTCCACTTT
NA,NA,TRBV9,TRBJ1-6,CASSVGTPRNSPLHF,TGTGCCAGCAGCGTCGGGACACCGCGTAATTCACCCCTCCACTTT
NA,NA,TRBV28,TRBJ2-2,CASRGHTNTGELFF,TGTGCCAGCAGGGGACATACGAACACCGGGGAGCTGTTTTTT
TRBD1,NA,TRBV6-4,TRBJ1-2,CASSSGGGYGYTF,TGTGCCAGCAGTTCAGGGGGTGGCTATGGCTACACCTTC
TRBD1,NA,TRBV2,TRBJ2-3,CASRGTATDTQYF,TGTGCCAGTAGAGGGACAGCCACAGATACGCAGTATTTT
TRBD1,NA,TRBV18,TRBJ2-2,CASSPLGTGNTGELFF,TGTGCCAGCTCACCCCTCGGGACAGGGAACACCGGGGAGCTGTTTTTT
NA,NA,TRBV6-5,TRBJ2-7,CASRLESSYEQYF,TGTGCCAGCCGCCTGGAGAGCTCCTACGAGCAGTACTTC
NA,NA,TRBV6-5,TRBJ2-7,CASSYGRGALEQYF,TGTGCCAGCAGTTACGGCAGGGGTGCCCTCGAGCAGTACTTC
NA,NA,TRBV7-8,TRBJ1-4,CASIKGGAVGEKLFF,TGTGCCAGCATCAAAGGAGGGGCAGTAGGGGAAAAACTGTTTTTT
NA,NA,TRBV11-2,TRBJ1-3,CASSLVRGTGNTIYF,TGTGCCAGCAGCTTAGTCCGCGGCACTGGAAACACCATATATTTT
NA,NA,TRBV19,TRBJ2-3,CASSLTDTQYF,TGTGCCAGTAGTCTCACAGATACGCAGTATTTT
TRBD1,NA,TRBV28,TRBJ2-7,CASSIPLGTDYEQYF,TGTGCCAGCAGTATCCCTCTAGGGACAGACTACGAGCAGTACTTC
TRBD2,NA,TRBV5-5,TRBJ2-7,CASSLGLADYYEQYF,TGTGCCAGCAGCTTGGGTCTAGCGGATTACTACGAGCAGTACTTC
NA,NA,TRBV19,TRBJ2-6,CATTRGFGANVLTF,TGTGCCACCACCAGGGGATTTGGGGCCAACGTCCTGACTTTC
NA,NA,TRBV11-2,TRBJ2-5,CASSLGPAGPYQETQYF,TGTGCCAGCAGCTTAGGACCAGCGGGCCCGTACCAAGAGACCCAGTACTTC
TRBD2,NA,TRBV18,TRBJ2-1,CASRGTRGRNEQFF,TGTGCCAGCCGCGGGACTAGAGGAAGGAATGAGCAGTTCTTC
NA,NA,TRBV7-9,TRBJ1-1,CASSSFGSRGHTEAFF,TGTGCCAGCAGCTCCTTTGGAAGCAGGGGCCACACTGAAGCTTTCTTT
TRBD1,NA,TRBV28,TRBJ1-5,CASRPGTVDQPQHF,TGTGCCAGCAGACCCGGGACAGTTGATCAGCCCCAGCATTTT
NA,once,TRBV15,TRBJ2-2,CATSRDRIADYTGELFF,TGTGCCACCAGCAGAGATCGGATAGCGGATTACACCGGGGAGCTGTTTTTT
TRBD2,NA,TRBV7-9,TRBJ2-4,CASSSALAGVRDIQYF,TGTGCCAGCAGCTCCGCCCTAGCGGGAGTTCGCGACATTCAGTACTTC
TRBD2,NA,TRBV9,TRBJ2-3,CATSSGYTDTQYF,TGTGCCACCTCTAGCGGATACACAGATACGCAGTATTTT
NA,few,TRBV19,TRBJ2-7,CASSIARGSYEQYF,TGTGCCAGTAGTATAGCACGGGGCTCCTACGAGCAGTACTTC
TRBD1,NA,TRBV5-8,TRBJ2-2,CASSSSWTGGNTGELFF,TGTGCCAGCAGCTCTTCTTGGACAGGGGGCAACACCGGGGAGCTGTTTTTT
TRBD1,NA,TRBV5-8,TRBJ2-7,CASSPRDRAVDEQYF,TGTGCCAGCAGCCCCCGGGACAGGGCTGTTGACGAGCAGTACTTC
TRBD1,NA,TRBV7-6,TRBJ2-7,CASSLGGTAYEQYF,TGTGCCAGCAGCTTAGGTGGGACAGCCTACGAGCAGTACTTC
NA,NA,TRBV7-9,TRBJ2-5,CASSLRGTQETQYF,TGTGCCAGCAGCTTAAGGGGCACCCAAGAGACCCAGTACTTC
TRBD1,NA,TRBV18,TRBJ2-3,CASSLSGTADTQYF,TGTGCCAGCTCACTGTCAGGGACAGCAGATACGCAGTATTTT
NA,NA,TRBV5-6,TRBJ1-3,CASSFRAGNTIYF,TGTGCCAGCAGCTTCCGGGCTGGAAACACCATATATTTT
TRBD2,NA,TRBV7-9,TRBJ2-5,CASSLSAGGETQYF,TGTGCCAGCAGCTTATCCGCGGGAGGGGAGACCCAGTACTTC
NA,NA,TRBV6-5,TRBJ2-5,CASSYSNREQETQYF,TGTGCCAGCAGTTACTCGAACAGGGAACAAGAGACCCAGTACTTC
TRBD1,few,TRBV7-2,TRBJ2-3,CASSSETGPIDTQYF,TGTGCCAGCAGCTCAGAGACAGGGCCAATCGATACGCAGTATTTT
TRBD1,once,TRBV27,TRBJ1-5,CASKPFTGVVQPQHF,TGTGCCAGCAAACCCTTTACAGGGGTGGTTCAGCCCCAGCATTTT
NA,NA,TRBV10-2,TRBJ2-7,CASSDLPSLYEQYF,TGCGCCAGCAGTGATCTGCCTAGTCTCTACGAGCAGTACTTC
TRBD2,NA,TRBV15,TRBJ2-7,CATSERLAPPDEQYF,TGTGCCACCAGCGAGAGACTAGCGCCACCGGACGAGCAGTACTTC
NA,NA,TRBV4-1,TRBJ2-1,CASSQVGGGLTSSYNEQFF,TGCGCCAGCAGCCAAGTAGGGGGGGGACTCACGAGCTCCTACAATGAGCAGTTCTTC
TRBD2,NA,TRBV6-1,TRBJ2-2,CASSEGYLRGVLAGELFF,TGTGCCAGCAGTGAAGGATATTTGCGGGGGGTGTTAGCCGGGGAGCTGTTTTTT
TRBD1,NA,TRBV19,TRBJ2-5,CASTRGQGKGETQYF,TGTGCCAGTACCCGAGGACAGGGAAAAGGGGAGACCCAGTACTTC